This T cell receptor beta chain was identified during a study of cytomegalovirus exposure and HLA in healthy donors. Study-wide points: Most observed TCR sequences were rare, whereas some public TCRs were detected in many donors. In vitro experiments confirmed that three CMV-associated chains were specific for CMV antigens. Later analysis identified 16,951 TCR beta sequences associated with HLA alleles, using a false discovery rate threshold of 0.05.

Researchers ran the PCR with 60 Vbeta and 13 Jbeta primers. Profiling relied on immunoSEQ multiplex PCR, and the TCRdb table lists in-frame clones only, not all of them. This sample has over 140,000 clones, with approximately 80% found just once. Though probably carrying unrecorded immune exposures, donors were nominally healthy at sampling. Comment on this clone: Its antigen is as yet unknown.

The sequenced material came from PBMCs. The TCR was taken from a man between 45 and 60 years old in good health and CMV-seronegative.

The DNA of the CDR3 is TGCGCCAGCAGCTTCGGACAGGGGGCTTTGGGCTACACCTTC. Translating gives CASSFGQGALGYTF. The chain is built from TRBV5-1 and TRBJ1-2; 11 bases match TRBD1. The CDR3 loop spans 14 amino acids. Per germline, CDR1 SGHRS and CDR2 YFSETQ. J gave up 8 bases and V 2 bases, and 5 bases lay outside the gene matches.